Included here is one TCR beta chain sequence, with context. Trimming took 4 bases from V and 0 from J, leaving 13 bases between them. The CDR3 has 15 residues. Germline loops: CDR1 MNHNS, CDR2 SASEGT. TCRdb redid the calling of the RT-PCR reads with MiXCR, one entry per CDR3 protein. In the table there are about 700,000 distinct CDR3 sequences, over 12% of which are singletons. The TCR comes from a female donor in good health, serving as a healthy control. The rearrangement joins TRBV6-1 to TRBJ2-7; possibly TRBD2 for D (6 bases). Sequencing input: memory CD4+ T cells from blood. This chain's CDR3 is CASSAEGAGSYEQYF. In DNA form, the CDR3 reads TGTGCCAGCAGTGCGGAGGGAGCAGGCTCCTACGAGCAGTACTTC.